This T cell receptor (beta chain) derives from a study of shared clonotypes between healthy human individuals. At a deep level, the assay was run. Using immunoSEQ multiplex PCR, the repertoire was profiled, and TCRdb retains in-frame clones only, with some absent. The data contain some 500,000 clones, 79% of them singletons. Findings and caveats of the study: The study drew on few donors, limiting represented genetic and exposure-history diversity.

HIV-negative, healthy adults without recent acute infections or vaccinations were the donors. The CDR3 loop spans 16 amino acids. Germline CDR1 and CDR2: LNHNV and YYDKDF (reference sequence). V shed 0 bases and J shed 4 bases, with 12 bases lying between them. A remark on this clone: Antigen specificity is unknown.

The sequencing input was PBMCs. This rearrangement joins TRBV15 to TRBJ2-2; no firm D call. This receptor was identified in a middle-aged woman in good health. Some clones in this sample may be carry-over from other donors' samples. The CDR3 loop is CATSRDRSSLTGELFF. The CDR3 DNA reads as TGTGCCACCAGCAGAGATAGGAGTAGTCTCACCGGGGAGCTGTTTTTT.